Listed here are 29 T cell receptor beta chains from one sample, sequenced in a study of T cell clonality in common variable immunodeficiency. The protocol was immunoSEQ multiplex PCR, while the TCRdb copy is restricted to in-frame clones and leaves out a portion. This sample includes 50,000 to 60,000 clones with no singletons; its ten biggest clones take up around 0.8%. The sequenced sample consisted of peripheral blood mononuclear cells. The receptors derive from a person between 18 and 70 years old in good health.

Many counts were recorded for this clone. The read comes to an end 3 residues before the CDR3 does, leaving the germline J gene to fill in the end. The chain is built from TRBV30 and TRBJ2-5; perhaps D is TRBD1 or TRBD2 (5 bases each). Looked up from germline, CDR1 is GTSNPN and CDR2 is SVGIG (reference sequence). The ends were cut back, 0 bases at V and 5 bases at J, with 16 bases in the middle. The CDR3 is 15 residues long. The CDR3 DNA, read in part, is TGTGCCTGGAGTGTACCAGGGAGCCCGAGGGAGACC. Amino acids: CAWSVPGSPRET. Given in full, the CDR3 is CAWSVPGSPRETQYF.

This clone has a count of ten or more. The CDR3 goes on 3 residues after the read ends, and that part is filled in from the germline J gene. This rearrangement joins TRBV5-6 to TRBJ2-3, with D possibly being TRBD2 (6 bases). Trimming took off 0 bases at V and 3 bases at J, with 8 bases between the two ends. CDR1 and CDR2 from the germline V gene are SGHDT and YYEEEE. This CDR3 is 14 amino acids long. The CDR3 DNA, read in part, is TGTGCCAGCAGCTTGGAGGGACTTACAGATACG. Its protein is CASSLEGLTDT. The full CDR3 sequence reads CASSLEGLTDTQYF.

This clone was seen many times. The read stops 3 residues short of the end of the CDR3; the missing end is completed from the germline J gene. The chain carries TRBV9 and TRBJ2-1; weak D call: TRBD2 (6 bases). Germline V CDR1 and CDR2: SGDLS, YYNGEE. V lost 0 bases and J 9 bases, leaving 16 bases between the germline ends. This CDR3 spans 15 amino acids. CDR3 DNA, as far as it was read: TGTGCCAGCAGCGTAGGCCTTGGGGGGAAGCGTGAG. Protein sequence: CASSVGLGGKRE. The whole CDR3 sequence is CASSVGLGGKREQFF.

This clone was picked up many times. The read terminates 3 residues before the CDR3 end, so the remaining end is supplied by the germline J gene. V and J are TRBV2 and TRBJ1-2; possible D gene TRBD1, 5 bases. V lost 3 bases and J 3 bases, leaving 11 bases between the germline ends. The CDR3 is made up of 14 amino acids. Germline V gives CDR1 SNHLY, CDR2 FYNNEI. CDR3 DNA, as far as it was read: TGTGCCAGCAGTGAGCGGGGGTGGGACTATGGC. It is translated as CASSERGWDYG. The entire CDR3 is CASSERGWDYGYTF.

This clone was counted many times. The sequence runs out 3 residues before the end of the CDR3; the remainder is reconstructed from the germline J gene. V gene TRBV20-1 combines with J gene TRBJ1-2, with 7 bases fitting TRBD1. The germline V gene has CDR1 DFQATT and CDR2 SNEGSKA (reference sequence). The length of the CDR3 is 12 residues. With 6 bases clipped from V and 3 bases from J, the junction kept 4 bases outside the gene matches. The chain's CDR3 is CSAPTGDYGYTF. The part of the CDR3 DNA that was read is TGCAGTGCGCCTACAGGGGACTATGGC.

Regarding this clone: Coverage ceases 3 residues before the CDR3 finishes, and the germline J gene fills in the end. The J gene is TRBJ2-1, the V gene TRBV5-1; 10 bases are shared with TRBD2. CDR3 size: 15 residues. CDR1 is SGHRS, CDR2 YFSETQ, per germline. V dropped 6 bases and J dropped 3; count of bases not matched to a gene: 6. CDR3 DNA, as far as it was read: TGCGCCAGCAAGCTGGGACTAGCGTTCTACAATGAG. This sequence encodes CASKLGLAFYNE. The entire CDR3 protein reads CASKLGLAFYNEQFF. The full variable domain, rest sourced from reference TRBV5-1 and TRBJ2-1, is KAGVTQTPRYLIKTRGQQVTLSCSPISGHRSVSWYQQTPGQGLQFLFEYFSETQRNKGNFPGRFSGRQFSNSRSEMNVSTLELGDSALYLCASKLGLAFYNEQFFGPGTRLTVL.

This clone was counted many times. The CDR3 is cut off 3 residues early in the read; its end comes from the germline J gene. The J gene is TRBJ2-3, the V gene TRBV5-1, with D perhaps matching TRBD1 (5 bases). CDR3 length equals 14 residues. Germline loops: CDR1 SGHRS, CDR2 YFSETQ. CDR3: CASSLGTGTETQYF. Incomplete CDR3 DNA: TGCGCCAGCAGCTTGGGTACAGGAACGGAGACG.

Notes on this clone: The CDR3 end is not reached by the read, which stops 3 residues before it; the germline J gene fills it in. The chain is built from TRBV10-1 and TRBJ2-1; tentatively, D is TRBD1 (5 bases). The length of the CDR3 is 15 residues. Trimming took off 0 bases at V and 9 bases at J, with 15 bases between the two ends. Germline CDR1 WNHNN, CDR2 SYGVQD (reference sequence). CDR3 DNA (partial): TGCGCCAGCAGTGAGTCGAGTCTGGGTAGGGGTGAG. Its protein product is CASSESSLGRGE. The whole CDR3 reads CASSESSLGRGEQFF.

This clone was seen many times. The CDR3 extends 3 residues past the end of the read, so its final part is completed from the germline J gene. The chain recombines TRBV7-9 with TRBJ1-3; possible D gene TRBD1, 6 bases. Trimming shortened V by 1 base and J by 4 bases, and 11 bases separated the two germline ends. The CDR3 is made up of 15 amino acids. Germline V CDR1 and CDR2: SEHNR, FQNEAQ (reference sequence). Partial CDR3 DNA: TGTGCCAGCAGCTTAGAGGGGACACAGGGAAACACC. This sequence encodes CASSLEGTQGNT. The full CDR3 reads CASSLEGTQGNTIYF.

The sample holds many counts of this clone. Read coverage stops 3 residues before the CDR3 terminus; the germline J gene supplies the remainder. The chain recombines TRBV7-2 with TRBJ1-1; D is undetermined. The CDR3 loop spans 13 amino acids. The V gene's germline CDR1 is SGHTA and CDR2 FQGNSA. The CDR3 DNA, read in part, is TGTGCCAGCAGCCCCTTGTCTTTAGAAAAA. Translated: CASSPLSLEK. The entire CDR3 protein is CASSPLSLEKAFF. The full variable domain, rest sourced from reference TRBV7-2 and TRBJ1-1, is GAGVSQSPSNKVTEKGKDVELRCDPISGHTALYWYRQSLGQGLEFLIYFQGNSAPDKSGLPSDRFSAERTGGSVSTLTIQRTQQEDSAVYLCASSPLSLEKAFFGQGTRLTVV.

This clone showed up many times. The read ends 3 residues early relative to the CDR3; the germline J gene fills the gap. This chain connects TRBV10-3 to TRBJ1-1, with 8 bases identical to TRBD1. With 6 bases clipped from V and 1 base from J, the junction kept 4 bases outside the gene matches. The CDR3 contains 14 residues. The V gene's germline CDR1 is ENHRY and CDR2 SYGVKD. CDR3 sequence reads: CAIRRQGTNTEAFF. Partial CDR3 DNA: TGTGCCATCAGACGACAGGGGACGAACACTGAA.

This clone was picked up many times. The CDR3 DNA, read in part, is TGCAGTGCCACGGCAGGCACCGACAAAAACATT. Its protein is CSATAGTDKNI. The full CDR3 reads CSATAGTDKNIQYF. The chain has TRBV20-1 and TRBJ2-4; D not certain. The read halts 3 residues ahead of the CDR3 end, with the missing end drawn from the germline J gene. With 6 bases removed from V and 3 bases from J, the gap between germline ends came to 15 bases. CDR3 size: 14 residues. CDR1 is DFQATT, CDR2 SNEGSKA, per germline (reference sequence).

In its sample, this clone was seen many times. Compared with germline, one end of the junction differs, possibly owing to a read error. Read data end 3 residues before the CDR3 end; the end is taken from the germline J gene. This chain links TRBV15 with TRBJ1-1; D is unresolved. The CDR3 totals 15 residues. Germline-derived CDR1 and CDR2 are LNHNV and YYDKDF (reference sequence). The sequenced CDR3 bases are TGTGCCACCAGAAGAGTGGCGGCGCTGAACACTGAA. Its translation is CATRRVAALNTE. The CDR3, in full, reads CATRRVAALNTEAFF.

This clone has ten or more counts. The read falls 3 residues short of the CDR3 end, and the missing part is taken from the germline J gene. The chain uses TRBV30 and TRBJ1-6; D is uncertain. V was clipped by 0 bases and J by 4 bases, with 7 bases between them. Germline lookup yields CDR1 GTSNPN and CDR2 SVGIG (reference sequence). The CDR3 extends over 14 amino acids. The CDR3 DNA, read in part, is TGTGCCTGGAGTGTGCGGGGTTATAATTCACCC. This gives the protein CAWSVRGYNSP. The CDR3 in its entirety is CAWSVRGYNSPLHF. Drawing the rest from reference TRBV30 and TRBJ1-6, the complete variable domain is SQTIHQWPATLVQPVGSPLSLECTVEGTSNPNLYWYRQAAGRGLQLLFYSVGIGQISSEVPQNLSASRPQDRQFILSSKKLLLSDSGFYLCAWSVRGYNSPLHFGNGTRLTVT.

The table lists this clone with many counts. The CDR3 end falls 3 residues outside the read, so it is completed with the germline J gene. V usage is TRBV6-2 or TRBV6-3 and J usage is TRBJ2-3; TRBD2 matches 13 bases. This CDR3 spans 15 amino acids. V lost 6 bases, J lost 4 bases, and 4 bases stayed unmatched. The germline gives CDR1 MNHEY, CDR2 SVGEGT. The CDR3 sequence is CASRLAGGLPDTQYF. The sequenced part of the CDR3 DNA is TGTGCCAGCAGACTAGCGGGGGGGCTCCCAGATACG.

This clone was detected many times. Coverage ceases 3 residues before the CDR3 finishes, and the germline J gene fills in the end. The chain joins TRBV27 to TRBJ2-1, with 7 positions matching TRBD2. J lost 9 bases, V lost 2 bases, and 4 bases had no gene match. This CDR3 has 13 amino acids. Germline CDR1 MNHEY, CDR2 SMNVEV (reference sequence). The sequenced part of the CDR3 DNA is TGTGCCAGCAGTTTAGCTAGCGGCGCTGAG. It encodes CASSLASGAE. From start to end, the CDR3 is CASSLASGAEQFF.

At least ten counts were recorded for this clone. Coverage ceases 3 residues before the CDR3 finishes, and the germline J gene fills in the end. This rearrangement joins TRBV29-1 to TRBJ1-1; TRBD1 agrees at 7 bases. Germline V gives CDR1 SQVTM, CDR2 ANQGSEA. J gave up 1 base and V 6 bases, and 14 bases lay outside the gene matches. There are 16 residues in the CDR3. The sequenced part of the CDR3 DNA is TGCAGCGTCCAACCAACAGGGGCCCCTGGGAACACTGAA. Its protein product is CSVQPTGAPGNTE. The full CDR3 is CSVQPTGAPGNTEAFF.

This clone was observed many times. The read ends 3 residues shy of where the CDR3 ends; the end is completed using the germline J gene. This chain joins TRBV6-2 or TRBV6-3 and TRBJ1-1; no clear D gene. The CDR3 length is 14 residues. Germline V lookup: CDR1 MNHEY, CDR2 SVGEGT. V was pared by 3 bases and J by 4 bases, with 12 bases between. CDR3 bases read: TGTGCCAGCAGTTATGAGGGTATGAGCACTGAA. As protein: CASSYEGMSTE. The entire CDR3 is CASSYEGMSTEAFF.

In this sample, this clone turned up many times. The read ends 3 residues early relative to the CDR3; the germline J gene fills the gap. The J gene is TRBJ2-3, the V gene TRBV20-1, with 7 bases matching TRBD2. Per the germline V gene, CDR1 is DFQATT and CDR2 is SNEGSKA (reference sequence). The CDR3 contains 14 residues. V shed 6 bases and J 3 bases; nucleotides not matched to a gene: 9. CDR3 sequence reads: CSATGLGATDTQYF. CDR3 DNA (partial): TGCAGTGCGACCGGACTAGGTGCTACAGATACG.

This clone showed up many times. The read terminates 3 residues ahead of where the CDR3 ends, so the germline J gene completes it. The V gene is TRBV5-6, the J gene TRBJ2-1; D remains unclear. The germline gives CDR1 SGHDT, CDR2 YYEEEE. V lost 10 bases and J 8 bases, leaving 13 bases between the germline ends. The CDR3 is 11 residues long. The sequenced part of the CDR3 DNA is TGTGCCGGCCCCCCCGTGGATGAG. Its translation is CAGPPVDE. The entire CDR3 reads CAGPPVDEQFF.

This clone has at least ten counts. The observed sequence ends 3 residues before the CDR3 terminus, with the missing tail filled in from the germline J gene. The rearrangement uses TRBV20-1 and TRBJ1-1; possible D gene TRBD1, 5 bases. V gave up 6 bases and J gave up 7 bases, with 18 bases separating them. Germline-derived CDR1 and CDR2 are DFQATT and SNEGSKA (reference sequence). The length of the CDR3 is 13 residues. CDR3 loop: CSAPQGPSGEAFF. The sequenced CDR3 bases are TGCAGTGCGCCGCAGGGTCCCTCAGGTGAA.

This clone was observed at least ten times. Coverage ceases 3 residues before the CDR3 finishes, and the germline J gene fills in the end. The J gene is TRBJ1-5, the V gene TRBV16; the D is unclear. V was clipped by 6 bases and J by 6 bases, with 15 bases between them. This CDR3 comprises 14 residues. The V gene's germline CDR1 is KGHSY and CDR2 FQNENV. This CDR3 is CASRNGRLGQPQHF. The part of the CDR3 DNA that was read is TGTGCCAGCAGAAACGGCAGGTTAGGTCAGCCC.

This clone was seen ten or more times. The sequence runs out 3 residues before the end of the CDR3; the remainder is reconstructed from the germline J gene. The chain joins TRBV20-1 to TRBJ1-1; D not resolved. Germline loops: CDR1 DFQATT, CDR2 SNEGSKA (reference sequence). The CDR3 spans 13 residues. V was pared by 5 bases and J by 5 bases, with 15 bases between. Here the CDR3 reads CSAFNPVGTEAFF. The covered CDR3 bases are TGCAGTGCTTTCAATCCAGTAGGGACTGAA.

This clone appeared many times. CDR3 DNA, as far as it was read: TGTGCCAGCAGCTTAGGAGGGGCAGGGCGGCAGACC. Its protein is CASSLGGAGRQT. The entire CDR3 protein is CASSLGGAGRQTQYF. The chain carries TRBV7-2 and TRBJ2-5; D may be TRBD1 or TRBD2 (5 bases each). The CDR3 end is not reached by the read, which stops 3 residues before it; the germline J gene fills it in. The CDR3 covers 15 residues. The germline gives CDR1 SGHTA, CDR2 FQGNSA. V was trimmed by 1 base and J by 6 bases, leaving 15 bases between them.

This clone was seen a handful of times. The junction departs from the called germline gene at one end, perhaps through a read error. The read falls 3 residues short of the CDR3 end, and the missing part is taken from the germline J gene. Other nucleotide sequences from this sample produce the same CDR3. The J gene is TRBJ1-1, the V gene TRBV20-1, with D possibly matching TRBD1 (5 bases). The CDR3 extends over 14 amino acids. CDR1 and CDR2 from the germline V gene are DFQATT and SNEGSKA (reference sequence). The covered CDR3 bases are TGTAGTGCTAGAGATCCGACAGTCCACACTGAA. Residues: CSARDPTVHTE. The whole CDR3 sequence is CSARDPTVHTEAFF.

This clone was seen ten or more times. The CDR3 end is not reached by the read, which stops 3 residues before it; the germline J gene fills it in. The rearrangement joins TRBV20-1 to TRBJ2-2; D not certain. Germline CDR1 and CDR2: DFQATT and SNEGSKA (reference sequence). The length of the CDR3 is 15 residues. Here the CDR3 reads CSARPELRTNEKLFF. CDR3 bases read: TGCAGTGCTAGACCTGAACTGAGAACTAATGAAAAG.

This clone came up a few times. A much larger clone differs by one base, so this may be a read error. Coverage ceases 3 residues before the CDR3 finishes, and the germline J gene fills in the end. The sample carries other DNA sequences with the same CDR3. The chain combines TRBV19 with TRBJ1-3; D uncertain. The CDR3 spans 15 residues. Germline V CDR1 and CDR2: LNHDA, SQIVND (reference sequence). The CDR3 sequence is CASHSLSSSGNTIYF. CDR3 bases read: TGTGCCAGTCATTCACTATCATCCTCTGGAAACACA. The full variable domain, its missing parts supplied by reference TRBV19 and TRBJ1-3, is DGGITQSPKYLFRKEGQNVTLSCEQNLNHDAMYWYRQDPGQGLRLIYYSQIVNDFQKGDIAEGYSVSREKKESFPLTVTSAQKNPTAFYLCASHSLSSSGNTIYFGEGSWLTVV.

This clone was observed at least ten times. The read halts 3 residues ahead of the CDR3 end, with the missing end drawn from the germline J gene. This chain joins TRBV7-9 and TRBJ1-2; TRBD1 is a possible D gene (5 bases). The CDR3 is 15 residues long. Germline V gene sequence: CDR1 SEHNR, CDR2 FQNEAQ (reference sequence). Trimming cost V 1 base and J 4 bases, with 13 bases left between them. CDR3 bases read: TGTGCCAGCAGCTTAGAGTTGGGGCGAAGCTATGGC. This gives the protein CASSLELGRSYG. The entire CDR3 protein is CASSLELGRSYGYTF.

This clone has at least ten counts. Read sequence stops 3 residues before the CDR3 end, and the germline J gene provides the missing end. V is TRBV4-2 and J is TRBJ2-6, with D perhaps TRBD1 (7 bases). The CDR3 has 17 amino acids. V lost 4 bases and J 0 bases, leaving 13 bases between the germline ends. Germline loops: CDR1 LGHNA, CDR2 YNFKEQ. The CDR3 protein is CASSLGGQSSGANVLTF. CDR3 DNA (partial): TGTGCCAGCAGCCTCGGGGGACAGTCCTCTGGGGCCAACGTC.